A selection of T cell receptor beta chains follows, all from one sample in a study of metastatic and nonmetastatic thyroid tumors. TCRdb recomputed clones from the PCR reads via MiXCR. The data show roughly 8,700 clones, around 28% seen once. The sample was tumor tissue. Receptors were obtained from a female donor with papillary thyroid cancer or a benign thyroid nodule (not recorded which). Some clones in this sample may be carry-over from other donors' samples. CDR3s include the opening cysteine and the closing phenylalanine or tryptophan. D genes are given only for firm matches. Clone size, where shown, is once, few, many, or a class for clones that have expanded.

J gene | D gene | clone size | V gene | CDR3 DNA | CDR3 protein
TRBJ1-2 | TRBD1 | - | TRBV3-1 | TGTGCCAGCAACCAGGGACAGCGGCGGAATGGCTACACCTTC | CASNQGQRRNGYTF
TRBJ1-2 | - | - | TRBV25-1 | TGTGCCAGCGGACTGAGGGATGGCTACACCTTC | CASGLRDGYTF
TRBJ2-2 | - | - | TRBV11-1 | TGTGCCAGCAGCTTCGGTTTTGGAGGTTCCACCGGGGAGCTGTTTTTT | CASSFGFGGSTGELFF
TRBJ1-1 | - | - | TRBV19 | TGTGCCAGTAGTATGGCCCGGAACACTGAAGCTTTCTTT | CASSMARNTEAFF
TRBJ2-1 | - | - | TRBV11-2 | TGTGCCAGCAGCATCATCCCCCGCGGGGATAACAATGAGCAGTTCTTC | CASSIIPRGDNNEQFF
TRBJ1-1 | - | - | TRBV20-1 | TGCAGTGCGGTGGACACCTTGAACACTGAAGCTTTCTTT | CSAVDTLNTEAFF
TRBJ1-3 | TRBD1 | few | TRBV6-5 | TGTGCCAGCAGTTACTCGAGACAGGGGATTCAAGCTGGAAACACCATATATTTT | CASSYSRQGIQAGNTIYF
TRBJ1-6 | - | few | TRBV27 | TGTGCCAGCAGTTCCTCGACATTGGGCAATTCACCCCTCCACTTT | CASSSSTLGNSPLHF
TRBJ1-1 | - | - | TRBV28 | TGTGCCAGCAGTTTACAGGGTGAAAACACTGAAGCTTTCTTT | CASSLQGENTEAFF
TRBJ2-3 | - | many | TRBV15 | TGTGCCACCAGCAGAGATATAGCCAGGGTCACAGATACGCAGTATTTT | CATSRDIARVTDTQYF
TRBJ2-7 | TRBD2 | medium-sized | TRBV11-3 | TGTGCCAGCAGCTTCCGCGGGGAGGGTGCCTACGAGCAGTACTTC | CASSFRGEGAYEQYF
TRBJ2-3 | - | many | TRBV7-2 | TGTGCCAGCAGCTTAGCGGCAGGGTTGAGCACAGATACGCAGTATTTT | CASSLAAGLSTDTQYF
TRBJ1-1 | - | - | TRBV11-3 | TGTGCCAGCAGCGATCAGGTTAATAGGCCGGAAGCCTTCTTT | CASSDQVNRPEAFF
TRBJ2-3 | TRBD2 | many | TRBV9 | TGTGCCAGCAGCGTAGGACTAGCGAGCACAGATACGCAGTATTTT | CASSVGLASTDTQYF
TRBJ2-5 | - | - | TRBV6-1 | TGTGCCAGCAGTCCGCTTGGCGGCCCTCAAGATACCCATTACTTC | CASSPLGGPQDTHYF
TRBJ2-2 | - | medium-sized | TRBV5-1 | TGCGCCAGCAGCTTGATTCCTAACCATGGGGAGCTGTTTTTT | CASSLIPNHGELFF
TRBJ2-7 | TRBD2 | medium-sized | TRBV28 | TGTGCCAGCAGCCGACGCGGGACTAACTCCTACGAGCAGTACTTC | CASSRRGTNSYEQYF
TRBJ2-7 | TRBD1 | - | TRBV7-6 | TGTGCCAGCAGCCAGAGACAGGGGGCGATCTACGAGCAGTACTTC | CASSQRQGAIYEQYF
TRBJ1-2 | - | once | TRBV7-9 | TGTGCCAGCAGCTCCTCAGGGGCCTCCTATGGCTACACCTTC | CASSSSGASYGYTF